The rows below give T cell receptor beta chains drawn from one sample of a study of T cells in Graves' hyperthyroidism and ophthalmopathy. TCRdb reanalysed the multiplex PCR reads using MiXCR and keeps one entry per CDR3 protein. The sample carries approximately 640,000 distinct CDR3 sequences, nearly 45% recorded once. The sample taken for sequencing was peripheral blood or thyroid tissue (not recorded which). The receptor set was obtained from an adult man with Graves' disease, either hyperthyroidism or ophthalmopathy (not recorded which). CDR3s include the opening cysteine and the closing phenylalanine or tryptophan. Each record gives: J gene, D gene, V gene, clone size, CDR3 protein, CDR3 DNA. A D gene is named only where the DNA matches it firmly. Expanded clones are given a class, and other clones once, few, many or no size at all.

TRBJ1-2 NA TRBV29-1 NA CSVEGVLLYGYTF TGCAGCGTTGAAGGGGTCCTGCTCTATGGCTACACCTTC
TRBJ2-7 TRBD1 TRBV5-1 NA CASSHGTGESGQYF TGCGCCAGCAGCCACGGGACAGGGGAATCGGGGCAGTACTTC
TRBJ2-5 TRBD1 TRBV7-9 many CASSADRASGETQYF TGTGCCAGCAGCGCAGACAGGGCGAGTGGAGAGACCCAGTACTTC
TRBJ2-7 NA TRBV7-6 few CASSFRTRPYEQYF TGTGCCAGCAGCTTCCGGACGAGGCCCTACGAGCAGTACTTC
TRBJ2-2 TRBD1 TRBV15 NA CATSSAGQGITGELFF TGTGCCACCAGCAGTGCGGGACAGGGGATTACCGGGGAGCTGTTTTTT
TRBJ2-5 NA TRBV6-5 NA CASSWTGTWEETQYF TGTGCCAGCAGTTGGACCGGGACGTGGGAAGAGACCCAGTACTTC
TRBJ1-1 NA TRBV20-1 NA CSARDNVGLGEAFF TGCAGTGCTAGAGATAACGTCGGGTTAGGTGAAGCTTTCTTT
TRBJ2-5 TRBD2 TRBV7-2 NA CASCSGGALETQYF TGTGCCAGCTGTAGCGGGGGGGCCTTAGAGACCCAGTACTTC
TRBJ1-1 NA TRBV6-6 NA CASSYSTSNTEAFF TGTGCCAGCAGTTACAGTACGTCGAACACTGAAGCTTTCTTT
TRBJ1-1 NA TRBV7-6 many CASSFFQMNTEAFF TGTGCCAGCAGCTTCTTCCAGATGAACACTGAAGCTTTCTTT
TRBJ2-5 TRBD1 TRBV7-9 many CASSSIQGARETQYF TGTGCCAGCAGCTCGATACAGGGGGCGCGAGAGACCCAGTACTTC
TRBJ1-1 NA TRBV12-3/TRBV12-4 many CASSLTRMGAFF TGTGCCAGCAGTTTAACGCGGATGGGAGCTTTCTTT
TRBJ2-5 TRBD1 TRBV20-1 many CSAPDRAYQETQYF TGCAGTGCCCCGGACAGGGCATACCAAGAGACCCAGTACTTC
TRBJ1-6 NA TRBV29-1 NA CSLGLRDTSPLHF TGCAGCTTAGGCCTCCGGGACACATCACCCCTCCACTTT
TRBJ1-1 NA TRBV7-9 few CASSFTSGGSTEAFF TGTGCCAGCAGCTTTACCTCGGGGGGCTCGACTGAAGCTTTCTTT
TRBJ2-5 NA TRBV7-9 many CASSLAAGQETQYF TGTGCCAGCAGCTTAGCAGCCGGTCAAGAGACCCAGTACTTC
TRBJ2-2 NA TRBV7-2 NA CASSLGGIRTGELFF TGTGCCAGCAGCTTAGGGGGTATCAGAACCGGGGAGCTGTTTTTT
TRBJ2-5 NA TRBV29-1 NA CSVGGEGGSGGETQYF TGCAGCGTTGGGGGGGAAGGGGGGTCGGGAGGAGAGACCCAGTACTTC
TRBJ2-5 NA TRBV11-1 many CASSWGVGETQYF TGTGCCAGCAGTTGGGGGGTAGGAGAGACCCAGTACTTC
TRBJ2-5 NA TRBV7-3 few CASSLTGGPQETQYF TGTGCCAGCAGCTTAACGGGGGGGCCCCAAGAGACCCAGTACTTC
TRBJ1-1 TRBD1 TRBV12-3/TRBV12-4 few CASSPWTGSGNTEAFF TGTGCCAGCAGTCCCTGGACAGGAAGCGGCAACACTGAAGCTTTCTTT
TRBJ1-1 NA TRBV2 few CASSEAWGNTEAFF TGTGCCAGCAGTGAAGCTTGGGGGAACACTGAAGCTTTCTTT
TRBJ2-2 NA TRBV4-1 NA CASSQAQGDGTGELFF TGCGCCAGCAGCCAAGCACAGGGTGATGGCACCGGGGAGCTGTTTTTT
TRBJ1-1 NA TRBV12-3/TRBV12-4 NA CASSPPQTNTEAFF TGTGCCAGCAGTCCCCCACAGACGAACACTGAAGCTTTCTTT
TRBJ1-1 NA TRBV7-9 NA CASSYLWGTEAFF TGTGCCAGCAGCTACCTGTGGGGGACTGAAGCTTTCTTT
TRBJ1-5 NA TRBV20-1 NA CSARQGYSNQPQHF TGCAGTGCTAGACAGGGCTATAGCAATCAGCCCCAGCATTTT
TRBJ1-2 NA TRBV11-1 NA CASSLPVGVHGGYTF TGTGCCAGCAGTTTACCCGTTGGGGTTCACGGTGGCTACACCTTC
TRBJ1-4 NA TRBV7-2 few CASSPQRGDTNEKLFF TGCGCCAGCAGCCCCCAAAGGGGAGACACTAATGAAAAACTGTTTTTT
TRBJ2-7 TRBD1 TRBV10-3 many CAIKGTDTYEQYF TGTGCCATCAAAGGGACAGACACCTACGAGCAGTACTTC
TRBJ1-2 NA TRBV20-1 NA CSATKSTNYGYTF TGCAGTGCTACCAAGTCAACCAACTATGGCTACACCTTC
TRBJ2-5 TRBD1 TRBV5-4 NA CASSVEGTGGEETQYF TGTGCCAGCAGCGTTGAGGGGACAGGGGGGGAAGAGACCCAGTACTTC
TRBJ2-5 NA TRBV15 many CATSSRLGNKETQYF TGTGCCACCAGCAGCCGACTAGGAAACAAAGAGACCCAGTACTTC
TRBJ2-5 NA TRBV11-2 NA CASSSPDQETQYF TGTGCCAGCAGCTCTCCAGATCAAGAGACCCAGTACTTC
TRBJ1-6 TRBD1 TRBV25-1 NA CASSEYRGRPDSPLHF TGTGCCAGCAGTGAATACAGGGGGCGTCCGGATTCACCCCTCCACTTC
TRBJ1-1 NA TRBV2 NA CASSRLGTDGEAFF TGTGCCAGCAGCCGACTCGGGACGGATGGTGAAGCTTTCTTT
TRBJ2-5 TRBD2 TRBV24-1 NA CAGTSGGQETQYF TGTGCCGGGACTAGCGGGGGCCAAGAGACCCAGTACTTC
TRBJ1-2 NA TRBV5-4 NA CASRGLANYGYTF TGTGCCAGCAGAGGACTAGCTAACTATGGCTACACCTTC
TRBJ1-1 TRBD1 TRBV2 many CANMGTAEAFF TGTGCCAACATGGGGACAGCTGAAGCTTTCTTT
TRBJ1-3 NA TRBV12-3/TRBV12-4 few CASDNAASGNTIYF TGTGCCAGCGACAACGCGGCCTCTGGAAACACCATATATTTT
TRBJ1-5 TRBD1 TRBV6-5 few CASSYAGGGNQPQHF TGTGCCAGCAGTTACGCAGGGGGTGGCAATCAGCCCCAGCATTTT
TRBJ1-5 NA TRBV7-8 many CASSLAAKGGNQPQHF TGTGCCAGCAGCTTAGCGGCCAAGGGCGGCAATCAGCCCCAGCATTTT
TRBJ1-2 TRBD1 TRBV6-5 few CASSYPGTGGDGYTF TGTGCCAGCAGTTACCCTGGGACAGGGGGAGATGGCTACACCTTC
TRBJ1-5 TRBD1 TRBV10-3 NA CAIERPKTGQGQPQHF TGTGCCATCGAGCGGCCGAAAACCGGACAGGGACAGCCCCAGCATTTT
TRBJ1-4 NA TRBV7-9 many CASSLVEGSEKLFF TGTGCCAGCAGCTTAGTGGAAGGATCGGAAAAACTGTTTTTT
TRBJ1-4 NA TRBV7-9 NA CASSQEGSNEKLFF TGTGCCAGCAGCCAAGAGGGAAGTAATGAAAAACTGTTTTTT
TRBJ1-1 TRBD1 TRBV29-1 NA CSVEGQGAKTEAFF TGCAGCGTTGAGGGTCAGGGGGCGAAAACTGAAGCTTTCTTT
TRBJ1-6 TRBD1 TRBV10-3 many CAISEFRDSLSPLHF TGTGCCATCAGTGAGTTCCGGGACAGTTTATCACCCCTCCACTTT
TRBJ2-2 NA TRBV29-1 NA CSVEVRQGSTGELLF TGCAGCGTTGAAGTTCGCCAGGGGAGCACCGGGGAGCTGCTTTTT
TRBJ1-1 NA TRBV29-1 NA CSVGLRATDTEAFF TGCAGCGTAGGACTCCGGGCCACGGACACTGAAGCTTTCTTT
TRBJ1-1 NA TRBV7-2 NA CASSLEPAGAVSEAFF TGTGCCAGCAGCTTAGAACCTGCGGGGGCGGTTTCTGAAGCTTTCTTT
TRBJ2-6 TRBD2 TRBV7-9 once CASSRGLAGHGANVLTF TGTGCCAGCAGCCGGGGACTAGCGGGTCATGGGGCCAACGTCCTGACTTTC
TRBJ1-1 NA TRBV7-2 few CASSLPPLGQLSTEAFF TGTGCCAGCAGCCTGCCCCCCCTAGGACAGCTGAGCACTGAAGCTTTCTTT
TRBJ1-1 TRBD1 TRBV10-3 NA CASRSRDRGEAFF TGTGCCAGCAGGAGCCGGGACAGGGGTGAAGCTTTCTTT